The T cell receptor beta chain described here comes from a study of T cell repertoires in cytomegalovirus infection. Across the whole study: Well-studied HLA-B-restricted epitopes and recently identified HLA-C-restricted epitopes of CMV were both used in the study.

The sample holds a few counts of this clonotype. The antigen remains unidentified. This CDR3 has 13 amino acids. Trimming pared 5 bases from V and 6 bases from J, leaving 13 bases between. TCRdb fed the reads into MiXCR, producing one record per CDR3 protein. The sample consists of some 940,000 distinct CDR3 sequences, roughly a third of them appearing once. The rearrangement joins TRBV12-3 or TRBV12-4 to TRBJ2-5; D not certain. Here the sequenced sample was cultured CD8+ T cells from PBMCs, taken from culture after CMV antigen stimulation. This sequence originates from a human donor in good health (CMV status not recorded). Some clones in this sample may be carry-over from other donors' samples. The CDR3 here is CASSLELPKTQYF. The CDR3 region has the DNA TGTGCCAGCAGTCTTGAGTTGCCAAAGACCCAGTACTTC.